Below, 21 T cell receptor beta chains from the same sample are listed, as sequenced in a study of blood T cell repertoires in COVID-19. This table comes from immunoSEQ multiplex PCR, and its TCRdb copy is limited to in-frame clones, with some not included. The sample includes 210,000 or so clones, about 91% of them seen just once. The source material was peripheral blood. Every receptor here comes from a man under 40 with acute or convalescent COVID-19.

This clone was seen only once. J is TRBJ2-1 and V is TRBV11-1, with D possibly matching TRBD2 (7 bases). There are 16 residues in the CDR3. The V gene's germline CDR1 is SGHAT and CDR2 FQDESV (reference sequence). V was trimmed by 0 bases and J by 4 bases, leaving 13 bases between them. The CDR3 DNA is TGTGCCAGCAGCTTAGCGCCGAGGGGGGGTTACAATGAGCAGTTCTTC. This translates into CASSLAPRGGYNEQFF.

The CDR3 DNA sequence: TGTGCCAGTAGTGGGGAGTTTCGGGGTAGCGGAGTAGAGACCCAGTACTTC. This translates into CASSGEFRGSGVETQYF. The J gene is TRBJ2-5, the V gene TRBV19, with a weak D call TRBD2 (6 bases). There are 17 residues in the CDR3. The germline V and J ends were trimmed by 5 bases and 4 bases, with 23 bases remaining between them. Germline V gene lookup returns CDR1 LNHDA and CDR2 SQIVND (reference sequence).

Here the CDR3 reads CASTLRWLTSEQYF. The CDR3 DNA reads TGTGCCAGCACCCTACGATGGTTGACTTCCGAGCAGTACTTC. This chain uses TRBV28 with TRBJ2-7, with no clear D. With 7 bases removed from V and 6 bases from J, the gap between germline ends came to 19 bases. The CDR3 sequence is 14 residues long. Germline CDR1 is MDHEN and CDR2 is SYDVKM.

V is TRBV6-5 and J is TRBJ1-2; D gene ambiguous. This CDR3 has 16 residues. V was trimmed by 2 bases and J by 0 bases, leaving 13 bases between them. Germline V gene data show CDR1 as MNHEY and CDR2 as SVGAGI. CDR3 sequence: CASSYADPRANYGYTF. In nucleotides, the CDR3 is TGTGCCAGCAGTTACGCGGATCCCCGAGCTAACTATGGCTACACCTTC.

V gene TRBV24-1 combines with J gene TRBJ2-1, with 8 bases matching TRBD1. V gave up 2 bases and J gave up 8 bases; unmatched junction bases: 1. The CDR3 loop spans 13 amino acids. Germline V gives CDR1 KGHDR, CDR2 SFDVKD. DNA of the CDR3: TGTGCCACCAGTGATTACAGGGGGGATGAGCAGTTCTTC. Its translation is CATSDYRGDEQFF.

This chain links TRBV7-8 with TRBJ1-2; 7 bases agree with TRBD1. J gave up 3 bases and V 5 bases, and 3 bases lay outside the gene matches. The CDR3 has 13 residues. Germline values: CDR1 SGHVS, CDR2 FQNEAQ. The CDR3 DNA reads TGTGCCAGCAGCCCAGGACAGGACTATGGCTACACCTTC. Translation gives CASSPGQDYGYTF.

The chain is built from TRBV7-8 and TRBJ2-7; TRBD1 agrees at 7 bases. The CDR3 contains 14 residues. V shed 6 bases, J shed 4 bases, and the junction held 9 bases outside the gene matches. Germline CDR1 SGHVS, CDR2 FQNEAQ. For the CDR3, the DNA is TGTGCCAGCAGTTTCGCTGGACAGGTATACGAGCAGTACTTC. This sequence encodes CASSFAGQVYEQYF.

This clone appeared once. The genes are TRBV18 and TRBJ1-3; D may be TRBD1 (5 bases). V was trimmed by 2 bases and J by 4 bases, leaving 18 bases between them. CDR1 and CDR2 (germline): KGHSH, LQKENI. This CDR3 spans 17 amino acids. Written as DNA, the CDR3 is TGTGCCAGCTCACCAATGACCACTTCGGGGGGAGGAAACACCATATATTTT. Amino acid sequence: CASSPMTTSGGGNTIYF.

This chain connects TRBV5-4 to TRBJ1-3; D remains unclear. The CDR3 runs 14 residues. The germline gives CDR1 SGHNT, CDR2 YYREEE (reference sequence). V gave up 2 bases and J gave up 3 bases, with 9 bases separating them. The CDR3 sequence is CASSFPGDGNTIYF. CDR3 in DNA: TGTGCCAGCAGCTTTCCTGGAGATGGAAACACCATATATTTT.

The chain is built from TRBV27 and TRBJ2-3, with 7 nucleotides matching TRBD1. CDR1 is MNHEY and CDR2 is SMNVEV in the germline V gene (reference sequence). This CDR3 has 14 amino acids. Trimming at V came to 5 bases and at J to 4 bases, leaving 6 bases not matched to a gene. CDR3 sequence reads: CASSPRDSSDTQYF. The CDR3 nucleotides are TGTGCCAGCAGTCCCCGGGACAGCTCAGATACGCAGTATTTT.

V is TRBV18 and J is TRBJ2-1; 11 bases line up with TRBD2. CDR3 size: 15 residues. V shed 5 bases, J shed 4 bases, and the junction held 4 bases outside the gene matches. CDR1 and CDR2 from the germline V gene are KGHSH and LQKENI. The CDR3 is CASSVRLAGYNEQFF. CDR3 in DNA: TGTGCCAGCTCAGTCAGACTAGCGGGATACAATGAGCAGTTCTTC.

This clone was detected ten times or more. The rearrangement uses TRBV6-1 and TRBJ2-3; TRBD1 aligns across 10 bases. CDR1 is MNHNS and CDR2 is SASEGT in the germline V gene. CDR3 length: 15 amino acids. The V gene end was trimmed by 0 bases and the J gene end by 4 bases; junction bases not matched to a gene: 1. The CDR3 reads CASSEATGGADTQYF. As DNA, the CDR3 is TGTGCCAGCAGTGAAGCGACAGGGGGCGCAGATACGCAGTATTTT.

This rearrangement joins TRBV7-9 to TRBJ1-1; no reliable D call. V gave up 8 bases and J gave up 0 bases, with 7 bases separating them. There are 12 residues in the CDR3. Germline V gene lookup returns CDR1 SEHNR and CDR2 FQNEAQ (reference sequence). The CDR3 loop is CASQNMNTEAFF. CDR3 sequence (DNA): TGTGCCAGCCAGAATATGAACACTGAAGCTTTCTTT.

The rearrangement joins TRBV18 to TRBJ1-4; no clear D. V gave up 3 bases and J gave up 8 bases, with 13 bases separating them. The CDR3 runs 14 residues. Germline V gene data show CDR1 as KGHSH and CDR2 as LQKENI. CDR3 DNA sequence: TGTGCCAGCTCACCGGCGGGGTTCGAGGAAAAACTGTTTTTT. Its translation is CASSPAGFEEKLFF.

The V gene is TRBV5-1, the J gene TRBJ1-5; unclear D gene. The germline V gene encodes CDR1 SGHRS and CDR2 YFSETQ. CDR3 length equals 11 residues. Trimming took off 6 bases at V and 7 bases at J, with 8 bases between the two ends. The CDR3 DNA is TGCGCCAGCAACAAAAGACAGCCCCAGCATTTT. This translates into CASNKRQPQHF. Filled out from reference TRBV5-1 and TRBJ1-5, the complete variable domain reads KAGVTQTPRYLIKTRGQQVTLSCSPISGHRSVSWYQQTPGQGLQFLFEYFSETQRNKGNFPGRFSGRQFSNSRSEMNVSTLELGDSALYLCASNKRQPQHFGDGTRLSIL.

V gene TRBV11-2 combines with J gene TRBJ2-1, with 7 bases that match TRBD1. The CDR3 has 14 amino acids. Germline CDR1 reads SGHAT; CDR2 reads FQNNGV. V was clipped by 5 bases and J by 4 bases; unmatched bases: 5. DNA of the CDR3: TGTGCCAGCAGCCGAGGGGGCAGTTACAATGAGCAGTTCTTC. Its translation: CASSRGGSYNEQFF. The whole variable domain, remainder taken from reference TRBV11-2 and TRBJ2-1, is EAGVAQSPRYKIIEKRQSVAFWCNPISGHATLYWYQQILGQGPKLLIQFQNNGVVDDSQLPKDRFSAERLKGVDSTLKIQPAKLEDSAVYLCASSRGGSYNEQFFGPGTRLTVL.

V gene TRBV7-9 combines with J gene TRBJ2-5; 10 nucleotides align to TRBD2. This CDR3 has 16 residues. J gave up 4 bases and V 3 bases, and 8 bases lay outside the gene matches. CDR1 SEHNR and CDR2 FQNEAQ come from the germline V gene (reference sequence). The CDR3 reads CASSLGVSGGLETQYF. The CDR3 DNA is TGTGCCAGCAGCTTGGGAGTTAGCGGGGGGCTAGAGACCCAGTACTTC.

J is TRBJ1-3 and V is TRBV4-1; D remains unclear. Trimming cost V 2 bases and J 4 bases, with 12 bases left between them. The CDR3 contains 15 residues. CDR1 is MGHRA, CDR2 YSYEKL, per germline. In DNA, the CDR3 is TGCGCCAGCAGCCAATCGGACTTGGGAGGAAACACCATATATTTT. Translating it yields CASSQSDLGGNTIYF.

This chain connects TRBV10-3 to TRBJ2-5; D remains unclear. CDR1 and CDR2 (germline): ENHRY, SYGVKD. This CDR3 is 13 amino acids long. Trimming pared 3 bases from V and 5 bases from J, leaving 10 bases between. CDR3 amino acids: CAISESVRETQYF. CDR3 DNA sequence: TGTGCCATCAGTGAATCAGTCAGGGAGACCCAGTACTTC.

This chain uses TRBV29-1 with TRBJ2-6; D remains unclear. Germline values: CDR1 SQVTM, CDR2 ANQGSEA. The CDR3 length is 17 residues. The germline V and J ends were trimmed by 5 bases and 0 bases, with 17 bases remaining between them. CDR3 amino acids: CSVSRYSKSSGANVLTF. The CDR3 DNA reads TGCAGCGTTTCCCGTTACTCCAAGAGCTCTGGGGCCAACGTCCTGACTTTC.

This clone showed up just a few times. CDR3 sequence reads: CASSIGTSKANQPQHF. The CDR3 DNA reads TGTGCCAGTAGTATAGGGACATCTAAGGCAAATCAGCCCCAGCATTTT. The chain couples TRBV19 to TRBJ1-5, with D perhaps TRBD1 (5 bases). The germline CDR1 and CDR2 sequences are LNHDA and SQIVND (reference sequence). This CDR3 comprises 16 residues. Between the trimmed V and J ends, which lost 1 base and 4 bases, there was a span of 14 bases. Filled out from reference TRBV19 and TRBJ1-5, the complete variable domain reads DGGITQSPKYLFRKEGQNVTLSCEQNLNHDAMYWYRQDPGQGLRLIYYSQIVNDFQKGDIAEGYSVSREKKESFPLTVTSAQKNPTAFYLCASSIGTSKANQPQHFGDGTRLSIL.